A selection of T cell receptor beta chains follows, all from one sample in a study of OX40 agonist ivuxolimab in advanced cancers. Measured with immunoSEQ multiplex PCR; TCRdb has only the in-frame clones, and not every one. The table records under 85,000 clones, 90% to 95% of them present only once. Source: CD4+ or CD8+ T cells sorted from blood, taken in a trial of the OX40 agonist ivuxolimab. These receptors all come from an adult with an advanced solid tumor such as melanoma, head and neck, liver or kidney cancer. The CDR3 runs from the conserved cysteine through the conserved F or W. A D gene is named only where the DNA matches it firmly. Only some rows state a clone size, as once, few, many or a class for expanded clones.

j_call d_call clone_size v_call cdr3_nt cdr3_aa
TRBJ2-3 NA NA TRBV6-5 TGTGCCAGCAGTTTCGGACGGACAGATACGCAGTATTTT CASSFGRTDTQYF
TRBJ1-1 NA NA TRBV5-4 TGTGCCAGCAGCTTGGGAGGGGCGGGTTGGAGCACTGAAGCTTTCTTT CASSLGGAGWSTEAFF
TRBJ2-2 TRBD1 NA TRBV9 TGTGCCAGCAGCGCCGGAGACAGGGAAACCGGGGAGCTGTTTTTT CASSAGDRETGELFF
TRBJ2-5 TRBD1 once TRBV10-2 TGCGCCAGCAGTTGGACAGGGCAGGGGGAGACCCAGTACTTC CASSWTGQGETQYF
TRBJ2-7 TRBD2 NA TRBV10-3 TGTGCCATCAGTGATTCCCTAGCGGGGGGGTTGTCCTACGAGCAGTACTTC CAISDSLAGGLSYEQYF
TRBJ2-7 TRBD2 NA TRBV9 TGTGCCAGCAGCGTAGATGGGGGGGCCTACGAGCAGTACTTC CASSVDGGAYEQYF
TRBJ2-5 TRBD2 NA TRBV6-1 TGTGCCAGCAGTGGACTAGCGGGAGGGCCAGAGACCCAGTACTTC CASSGLAGGPETQYF
TRBJ1-3 NA once TRBV9 TGTGCCAGCAGCGTAGCCCAGACATCTGGAAACACCATATATTTT CASSVAQTSGNTIYF
TRBJ1-5 NA NA TRBV15 TGTGCCACCAGCAGGGGGCCGACAGCCGATCAGCCCCAGCATTTT CATSRGPTADQPQHF
TRBJ2-7 NA NA TRBV27 TGTGCCAGCAGTTTACGGGAGTTCTACGAGCAGTACTTC CASSLREFYEQYF
TRBJ1-4 NA NA TRBV2 TGTGCCAGCAGTGAACACAGTGTTTCTAATGAAAAACTGTTTTTT CASSEHSVSNEKLFF
TRBJ2-3 TRBD2 once TRBV9 TGTGCCAGCAGCCCCCGCCCGGAATTGACTAGCGGTATAACAGATACGCAGTATTTT CASSPRPELTSGITDTQYF
TRBJ2-5 NA NA TRBV6-5 TGTGCCAGCAGTTACTGGGGCGGCAGACAAGAGACCCAGTACTTC CASSYWGGRQETQYF
TRBJ1-5 NA NA TRBV21-1 TGTGCCAGCACCGCCCCCCGGCGTAACAACGGTTCCCCCCGAAATCAGCCCCAGCATTTT CASTAPRRNNGSPRNQPQHF
TRBJ1-1 NA NA TRBV5-6 TGTGCCAGCAGCTTGGATAGGGTCTCACGAGGAAACACTGAAGCTTTCTTT CASSLDRVSRGNTEAFF
TRBJ1-1 TRBD1 NA TRBV4-1 TGCGCCAGCAGCCAAGGACAGGGGGGGAGTCTGGCTTTCTTT CASSQGQGGSLAFF
TRBJ2-1 NA NA TRBV7-2 TGTGCCAGCAGCTTAGCCCGCGATGAGCAGTTCTTC CASSLARDEQFF
TRBJ1-2 TRBD1 NA TRBV19 TGTGCCAGTGGTCAAACAGGGGGCGTTAGGTATGGCTACACCTTC CASGQTGGVRYGYTF
TRBJ1-5 TRBD1 NA TRBV11-2 TGTGCCAGCAGCCAGACGACAGGGGGTCAGCCCCAGCATTTT CASSQTTGGQPQHF
TRBJ2-5 NA NA TRBV11-2 TGTGCCAGCAGCACGCCCCGGGGCCAAGAGACCCAGTACTTC CASSTPRGQETQYF
TRBJ1-1 NA NA TRBV10-1 TGCGCCAGCAGTGAGTGGGGGACTGAAGCTTTCTTT CASSEWGTEAFF
TRBJ2-7 NA NA TRBV29-1 TGCAGCGTTGAAGAGCGGGAAAGATACGAGCAGTACTTC CSVEERERYEQYF
TRBJ2-6 TRBD2 NA TRBV9 TGTGCCAGCAGCGTACGAGTAGCGGGGGGTTCTTCTGGGGCCAACGTCCTGACTTTC CASSVRVAGGSSGANVLTF
TRBJ2-7 NA NA TRBV5-4 TGTGCCAGCAGCTTTGGGCCAGGGAGCTCCTACGAGCAGTACTTC CASSFGPGSSYEQYF
TRBJ2-2 NA NA TRBV9 TGTGCCAGCAGCGTAGGTTTCGGGCGGCAACACACCGGGGAGCTGTTTTTT CASSVGFGRQHTGELFF
TRBJ2-7 TRBD2 NA TRBV9 TGTGCCAGCAGCCCCACTAGCGGAAAAAACTACGAGCAGTACTTC CASSPTSGKNYEQYF
TRBJ2-7 NA NA TRBV19 TGTGCCAGTAGTACCCGGGACACTTCCTACGAGCAGTACTTC CASSTRDTSYEQYF
TRBJ2-3 NA NA TRBV9 TGTGCCAGCAGTAGTACAGATACGCAGTATTTT CASSSTDTQYF
TRBJ2-7 TRBD2 NA TRBV4-1 TGCGCCAGCAACCAGGGAGCGGGGGGCTCCTACGAGCAGTACTTC CASNQGAGGSYEQYF
TRBJ2-3 TRBD2 NA TRBV11-2 TGTGCCAGCAGCTATAGCGGGGGGGCTTCAGATACGCAGTATTTT CASSYSGGASDTQYF
TRBJ2-7 TRBD2 NA TRBV9 TGTGCCAGCAGCGTAGATGGGGAGGGCGGTGTGGACGAGCAGTACTTC CASSVDGEGGVDEQYF
TRBJ1-2 NA NA TRBV4-3 TGCGCCAGCAGCCAAGATTGGGTGAGCTACACCTTC CASSQDWVSYTF
TRBJ1-2 NA NA TRBV9 TGTGCCAGCAGCGGATCGGCCGGGGGCGATAACTATGGCTACACCTTC CASSGSAGGDNYGYTF
TRBJ2-7 NA NA TRBV6-5 TGTGCCAGCAGTTACTCGGAGGATCAATACGAGCAGTACTTC CASSYSEDQYEQYF
TRBJ2-1 TRBD2 NA TRBV15 TGTGCCACCAGCAGACTGACTAGCGGGGGCTACAATGAGCAGTTCTTC CATSRLTSGGYNEQFF
TRBJ2-1 NA NA TRBV9 TGTGCCAGCAGCGTCAGCAATGAGCAGTTCTTC CASSVSNEQFF
TRBJ2-7 NA NA TRBV19 TGTGCCAGTAGAAAGCCAGGGTCCTACGAGCAGTACTTC CASRKPGSYEQYF
TRBJ2-1 NA NA TRBV7-7 TGTGCTAGCAGCTTCGGACCAGGCACCTACAATGAGCAGTTCTTC CASSFGPGTYNEQFF
TRBJ1-2 NA NA TRBV4-3 TGCGCCAGCAGCCAAGGTCCAGGAGGCTACACCTTC CASSQGPGGYTF
TRBJ1-1 NA NA TRBV27 TGTGCCAGCACCTTGGGACCGAACACTGAAGCTTTCTTT CASTLGPNTEAFF
TRBJ1-1 NA NA TRBV28 TGTGCCAGCAGTTTATTATCCAGGGGCACTGAAGCTTTCTTT CASSLLSRGTEAFF
TRBJ2-5 NA NA TRBV5-1 TGCGCCAGCAGCTTGGAGAGCGGGGAGACCCAGTACTTC CASSLESGETQYF
TRBJ1-1 TRBD1 once TRBV4-1 TGCGCCAGCAGCCAAGTCGTTCCGACAGGGGTGGGCACTGAAGCTTTCTTT CASSQVVPTGVGTEAFF
TRBJ1-2 TRBD1 NA TRBV27 TGTGCCAGCAGTTTATCCCGGACAGGTGGTACCTATGGCTACACCTTC CASSLSRTGGTYGYTF
TRBJ2-7 TRBD1 once TRBV19 TGTGCCAGTAGCAGGGGGACAGGGTCAGCCGAGCAGTACTTC CASSRGTGSAEQYF